This TCR beta chain came from a study of CD8+CD57+ T cells in acquired aplastic anemia (dated by TCRdb to between 2018 and 2020). Background for the entire study: DNA extracted from sorted CD4+ and CD8+ cells had a mean of about 3.2 ug, with a range of roughly 0.18 to 27.4 ug. For healthy donor samples, the average read count was about 9.8 million for CD4+ cells and approximately 12 million for CD8+ cells.

Genomic DNA was used as template for profiling of TCR beta VDJ combinations and CDR3 sequences. An Illumina HiSeq 2000 was used for TCR repertoire sequencing. The authors' pipeline ran thus. TRBV/TRBJ rearrangement plots, CDR3 size and DJ length profiles, and Simpson's diversity index were used to evaluate the repertoires. The most abundant DNA sequence in the deep sequencing data was defined as the immunodominant clone. CDR3 amino acid sequences were screened for sharing across subjects and compared with published repertoires and the VDJdb database. TCRdb trimmed the raw reads at Q25, called clones with MiXCR and kept productive beta chains. Under each unique CDR3 protein, matching rows form one entry showing the most common genes and DNA. The V and J calls were determined by TCRdb, not by the authors. In all, the sample holds 74,000 or so distinct CDR3 sequences, and roughly 50% of those were seen once. Jointly, the top ten make up roughly 8% of the sample.

About this clonotype: Its antigen is currently not known. Base qualities are not recorded, but no much larger clone differs from it by a single base.

The CDR3, from cysteine to phenylalanine, totals 16 residues. Only the CDR3 region is kept as DNA, spanning 48 bases read in frame from base 1. CDR1 and CDR2 are drawn from the germline V gene (reference sequence): LNHNV, YYDKDF. From V the trimming removes 0 bases and from J it removes 7 bases, while the gene matches leave 6 bases of the junction unaccounted for. Study-wide conclusions, independent of this receptor: Roughly 30 CD8+ CDR3 sequences were shared between patients and controls but appeared highly expressed in patients and within their immunodominant clones. CD8+ Simpson's diversity did not differ significantly between patients and healthy controls (P=0.060).

TCR repertoires of sorted CD4+ and CD8+ blood T cells from severe aplastic anemia patients and healthy subjects were deep-sequenced in the study. Ficoll-Paque density gradient centrifugation was used to isolate peripheral blood mononuclear cells. CD4+ and CD8+ T cells were sorted by FACS or magnetic beads before DNA extraction. Sequencing input: sorted CD4+, CD8+, or CD8+CD57+ T cells (not recorded which) from PBMCs. The sequence was collected from a human donor in good health, serving as a control. The chain links TRBV15 with TRBJ2-1; 10 nucleotides in the junction match TRBD2. This receptor has the CDR3 CATSRDLSSGSNEQFF. The DNA sequence follows: TGTGCCACCAGCAGAGATCTGTCTAGCGGGAGTAATGAGCAGTTCTTC.